What follows is one T cell receptor beta chain and its context. This entry is derived from a study of blood T cell repertoires in COVID-19. Study overall: Italy, Spain and the United States were the sources of the convalescent and acute COVID-19 samples. Nucleic acid was either cDNA or gDNA, and it came from T cells, B-cell-depleted T cells, or PBMCs.

Some clones are missing from TCRdb's copy, which holds only in-frame ones; the method was immunoSEQ multiplex PCR. The profile shows about 170,000 clones, roughly 84% of them singletons. Germline-derived CDR1 and CDR2 are KGHSH and LQKENI. V lost 6 bases to trimming and J lost 0 bases, with 8 bases between them. The CDR3 runs 13 residues. The rearrangement uses TRBV18 and TRBJ1-1, with D hard to call. The specimen was peripheral blood. The TCR was taken from a woman in her sixties with acute or convalescent COVID-19. The CDR3 DNA reads as TGTGCCAGCTCGGAGACTTTGAACACTGAAGCTTTCTTT. Protein: CASSETLNTEAFF.